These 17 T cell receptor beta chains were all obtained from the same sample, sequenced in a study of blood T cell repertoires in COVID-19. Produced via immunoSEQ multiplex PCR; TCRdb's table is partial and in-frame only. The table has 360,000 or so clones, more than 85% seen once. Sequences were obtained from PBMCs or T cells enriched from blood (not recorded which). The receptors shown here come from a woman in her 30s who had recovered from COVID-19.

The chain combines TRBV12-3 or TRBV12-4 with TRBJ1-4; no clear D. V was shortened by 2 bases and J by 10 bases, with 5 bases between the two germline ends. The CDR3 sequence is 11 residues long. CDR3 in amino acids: CASSLIGKLFF. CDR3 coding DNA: TGTGCCAGCAGTTTAATCGGAAAACTGTTTTTT.

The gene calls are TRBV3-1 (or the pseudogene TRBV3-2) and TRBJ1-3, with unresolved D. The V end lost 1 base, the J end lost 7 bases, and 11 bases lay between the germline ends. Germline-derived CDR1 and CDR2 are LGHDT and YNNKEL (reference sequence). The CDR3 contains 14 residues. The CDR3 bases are TGTGCCAGCAGCCAAGGCGGGCAGCGGAACACCATATATTTT. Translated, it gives CASSQGGQRNTIYF.

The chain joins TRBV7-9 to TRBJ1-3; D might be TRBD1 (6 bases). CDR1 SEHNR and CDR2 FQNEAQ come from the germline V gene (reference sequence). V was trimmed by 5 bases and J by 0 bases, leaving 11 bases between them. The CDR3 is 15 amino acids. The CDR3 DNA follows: TGTGCCAGCAGCCTAGTAGGGGGCTCTGGAAACACCATATATTTT. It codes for CASSLVGGSGNTIYF. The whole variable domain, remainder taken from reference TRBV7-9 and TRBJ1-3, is DTGVSQNPRHKITKRGQNVTFRCDPISEHNRLYWYRQTLGQGPEFLTYFQNEAQLEKSRLLSDRFSAERPKGSFSTLEIQRTEQGDSAMYLCASSLVGGSGNTIYFGEGSWLTVV.

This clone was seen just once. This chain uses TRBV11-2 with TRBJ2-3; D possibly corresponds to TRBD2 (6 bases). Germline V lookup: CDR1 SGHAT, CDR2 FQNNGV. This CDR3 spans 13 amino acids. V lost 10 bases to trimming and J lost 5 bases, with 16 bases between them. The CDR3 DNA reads TGTGCCACCTGGGGGTGGGGGGAAGATACGCAGTATTTT. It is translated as CATWGWGEDTQYF.

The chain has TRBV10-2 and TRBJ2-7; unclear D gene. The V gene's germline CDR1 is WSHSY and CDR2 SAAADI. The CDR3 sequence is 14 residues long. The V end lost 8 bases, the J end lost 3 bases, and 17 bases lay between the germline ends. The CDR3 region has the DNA TGCGCCAGCCTCGAAGAAGAGCGAGGCTACGAGCAGTACTTC. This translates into CASLEEERGYEQYF.

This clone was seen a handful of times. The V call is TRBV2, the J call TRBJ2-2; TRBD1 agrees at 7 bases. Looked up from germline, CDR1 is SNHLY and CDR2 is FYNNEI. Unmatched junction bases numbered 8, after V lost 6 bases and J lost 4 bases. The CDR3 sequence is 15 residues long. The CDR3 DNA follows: TGTGCCAGCAGGAGACAGGGTATGACCACCGGGGAGCTGTTTTTT. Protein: CASRRQGMTTGELFF. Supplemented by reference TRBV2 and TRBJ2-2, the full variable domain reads EPEVTQTPSHQVTQMGQEVILRCVPISNHLYFYWYRQILGQKVEFLVSFYNNEISEKSEIFDDQFSVERPDGSNFTLKIRSTKLEDSAMYFCASRRQGMTTGELFFGEGSRLTVL.

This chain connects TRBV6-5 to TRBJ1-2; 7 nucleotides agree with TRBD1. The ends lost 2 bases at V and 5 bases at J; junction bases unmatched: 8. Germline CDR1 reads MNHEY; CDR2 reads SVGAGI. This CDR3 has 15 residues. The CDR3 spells CASSYSGTEPYGYTF. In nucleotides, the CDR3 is TGTGCCAGCAGTTACAGTGGGACAGAACCTTATGGCTACACCTTC.

CDR3 amino acids: CASSIFGTAEDNEQFF. In DNA, the CDR3 is TGTGCCAGTAGTATATTTGGGACAGCCGAGGACAATGAGCAGTTCTTC. The V and J genes are TRBV19 and TRBJ2-1, with TRBD1 identical over 7 bases. This CDR3 is 16 amino acids long. Per the germline V gene, CDR1 is LNHDA and CDR2 is SQIVND (reference sequence). V lost 2 bases and J lost 5; bases outside the gene matches: 9.

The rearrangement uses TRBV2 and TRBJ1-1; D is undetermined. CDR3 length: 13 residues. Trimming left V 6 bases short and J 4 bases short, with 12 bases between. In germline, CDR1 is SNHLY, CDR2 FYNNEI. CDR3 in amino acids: CASSGDGGTEAFF. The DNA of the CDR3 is TGTGCCAGCAGCGGGGATGGCGGCACTGAAGCTTTCTTT.

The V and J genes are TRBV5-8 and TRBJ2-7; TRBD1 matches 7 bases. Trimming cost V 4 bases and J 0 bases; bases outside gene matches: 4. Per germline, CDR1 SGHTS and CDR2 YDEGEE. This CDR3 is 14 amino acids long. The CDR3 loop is CASSLWDSSYEQYF. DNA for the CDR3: TGTGCCAGCAGCCTATGGGACAGCTCCTACGAGCAGTACTTC.

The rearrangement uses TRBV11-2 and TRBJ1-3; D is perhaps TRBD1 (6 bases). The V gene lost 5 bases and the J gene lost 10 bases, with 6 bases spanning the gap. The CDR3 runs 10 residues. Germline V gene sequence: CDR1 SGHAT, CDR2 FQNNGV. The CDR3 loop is CASSQGTIYF. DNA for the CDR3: TGTGCCAGCAGCCAGGGGACCATATATTTT.

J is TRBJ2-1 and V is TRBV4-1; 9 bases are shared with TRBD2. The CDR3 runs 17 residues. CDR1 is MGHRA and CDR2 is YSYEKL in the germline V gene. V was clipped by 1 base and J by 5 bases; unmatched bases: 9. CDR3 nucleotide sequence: TGCGCCAGCAGCCAAGGGGCGGGAGGGCCTCTCGACAATGAGCAGTTCTTC. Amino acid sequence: CASSQGAGGPLDNEQFF.

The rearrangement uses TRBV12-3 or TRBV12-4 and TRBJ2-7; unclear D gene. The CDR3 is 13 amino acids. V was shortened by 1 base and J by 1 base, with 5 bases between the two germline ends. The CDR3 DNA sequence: TGTGCCAGCAGTTTAGAACGGTCCTACGAGCAGTACTTC. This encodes CASSLERSYEQYF.

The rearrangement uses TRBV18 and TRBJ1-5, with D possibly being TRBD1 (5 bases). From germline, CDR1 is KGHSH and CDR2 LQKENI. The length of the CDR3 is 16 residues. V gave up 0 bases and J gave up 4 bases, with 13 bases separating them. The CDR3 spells CASSPPGGGGNQPQHF. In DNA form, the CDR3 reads TGTGCCAGCTCACCACCGGGGGGGGGTGGAAATCAGCCCCAGCATTTT.

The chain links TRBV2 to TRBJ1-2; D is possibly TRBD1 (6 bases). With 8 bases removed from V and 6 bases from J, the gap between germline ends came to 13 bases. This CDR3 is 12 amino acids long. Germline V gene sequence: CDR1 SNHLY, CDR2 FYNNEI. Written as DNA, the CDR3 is TGTGCCAGCGAATCAGGGGACCATGGCTACACCTTC. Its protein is CASESGDHGYTF.

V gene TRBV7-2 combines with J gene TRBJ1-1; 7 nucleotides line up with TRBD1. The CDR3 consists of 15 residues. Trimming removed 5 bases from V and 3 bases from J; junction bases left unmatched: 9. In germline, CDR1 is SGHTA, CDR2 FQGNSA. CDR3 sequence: CASSRETGLYTEAFF. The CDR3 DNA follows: TGTGCCAGCAGCCGCGAGACAGGGCTCTACACTGAAGCTTTCTTT.

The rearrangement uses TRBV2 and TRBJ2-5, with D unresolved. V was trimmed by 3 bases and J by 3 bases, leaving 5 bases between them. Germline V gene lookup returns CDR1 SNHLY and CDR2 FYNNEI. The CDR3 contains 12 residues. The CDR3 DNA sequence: TGTGCCAGCAGTGATGCAGAAGAGACCCAGTACTTC. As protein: CASSDAEETQYF.